This record covers a single T cell receptor beta chain. No antigen is known for it. The data are from a study of PD-L1 blockade in urothelial cancer. At the level of the study: Prior regimens of chemotherapy numbered 0 to 3 per patient. Study outcomes and limitations: Those with durable benefit had larger increases in tumor-associated blood clones at 3 weeks.

V dropped 3 bases and J dropped 3 bases, with 8 bases sitting between them. From germline, CDR1 is GTSNPN and CDR2 SVGIG (reference sequence). The CDR3 loop spans 12 amino acids. Metastatic or locally advanced urothelial carcinoma was present in the patients. Sequencing used immunoSEQ multiplex PCR; TCRdb keeps in-frame clones, though not all of them. The repertoire holds 15,000 to 20,000 clones, around 87% seen once, with about 6.1% in the top ten. Sequencing used PBMCs, obtained around atezolizumab (anti-PD-L1) treatment. The chain uses TRBV30 and TRBJ2-5; D gene unclear. The receptor comes from a man aged 45-60 years with urothelial cancer. CDR3 in amino acids: CAWSPEEETQYF. CDR3 nucleotides: TGTGCCTGGAGCCCAGAGGAAGAGACCCAGTACTTC.